This TCR beta chain was retrieved from a study of monozygotic twins with inflammatory bowel disease. The CDR3 runs 16 residues. Looked up from germline, CDR1 is DFQATT and CDR2 is SNEGSKA (reference sequence). TCRdb reprocessed the 5' RACE reads; each CDR3 protein has one entry and no DNA is given. The sample data list around 410,000 distinct CDR3 sequences. This rearrangement joins TRBV20-1 to TRBJ2-7; no DNA is available, so the TRBD1 call from TCRdb remains unchecked. Sequences were obtained from blood. The sequence derives from a human donor with ulcerative colitis or Crohn's disease, or a healthy co-twin of an affected twin (not recorded which). The CDR3 loop is CSASAIRGVSSYEQYF.